A selection of T cell receptor beta chains follows, all from one sample in a study of cytomegalovirus exposure and HLA in healthy donors. Sequencing used immunoSEQ multiplex PCR; TCRdb keeps in-frame clones, though not all of them. The sample includes under 200,000 clones, 60% to 85% of them seen just once. Material: PBMCs. The source of these receptors is a female donor in good health and CMV-seronegative. Each CDR3 is given with its conserved first and last residue. D genes are given only for firm matches. A row's size may be missing; if present it is once, few, many or a size class.

.	TRBV5-5	TRBJ2-7	.	CASSSRVLNSYEQYF	TGTGCCAGCAGCTCCAGGGTCCTCAACTCCTACGAGCAGTACTTC
.	TRBV2	TRBJ2-2	few	CASTPATLNTGELFF	TGTGCCAGCACCCCCGCAACTTTGAACACCGGGGAGCTGTTTTTT
.	TRBV4-3	TRBJ2-1	.	CASSQESGLSYNEQFF	TGCGCCAGCAGCCAAGAATCAGGACTGTCCTACAATGAGCAGTTCTTC
.	TRBV6-1	TRBJ2-7	.	CASLQGLGEQYF	TGTGCCAGCCTGCAGGGTCTGGGGGAGCAGTACTTC
TRBD1	TRBV7-9	TRBJ1-3	.	CAPEGARNTIYF	TGTGCCCCCGAGGGGGCCAGAAACACCATATATTTT
TRBD2	TRBV5-1	TRBJ2-1	.	CASSPGLAGGREQFF	TGCGCCAGCAGCCCCGGACTAGCGGGAGGTCGTGAGCAGTTCTTC
.	TRBV6-4	TRBJ2-1	.	CARWEEFF	TGTGCCAGATGGGAGGAGTTCTTC
.	TRBV27	TRBJ1-6	.	CASSPLGGGSSPLHF	TGTGCCAGCAGTCCTCTCGGGGGGGGCAGTTCACCCCTCCACTTT
TRBD1	TRBV28	TRBJ1-3	.	CASSLLGRGQNHQGAGNTIYF	TGTGCCAGCAGTTTATTGGGTCGGGGACAGAACCATCAGGGCGCCGGAAACACCATATATTTT
.	TRBV19	TRBJ2-2	.	CATIDGGNTGELFF	TGTGCCACTATTGACGGGGGTAACACCGGGGAGCTGTTTTTT
.	TRBV30	TRBJ2-2	once	CAWSIEVVGELFF	TGTGCCTGGAGTATTGAGGTCGTCGGGGAGCTGTTTTTT
TRBD2	TRBV28	TRBJ2-6	.	CASSLGLAGGSGANVLTF	TGTGCCAGCAGTCTCGGACTAGCGGGAGGTTCTGGGGCCAACGTCCTGACTTTC
.	TRBV7-2	TRBJ2-1	.	CASSLSDSSYNEQFF	TGTGCCAGCAGCTTATCAGACAGCTCCTACAATGAGCAGTTCTTC
TRBD2	TRBV7-9	TRBJ2-3	few	CASSLAGGHSDTQYF	TGTGCCAGCAGCTTGGCGGGGGGGCATTCAGATACGCAGTATTTT
.	TRBV7-2	TRBJ2-7	once	CASSLYEYEQYF	TGTGCCAGCAGCTTATACGAGTACGAGCAGTACTTC
TRBD2	TRBV29-1	TRBJ2-2	.	CSVAGLAGALNTGELFF	TGCAGCGTTGCGGGACTAGCGGGAGCACTAAACACCGGGGAGCTGTTTTTT
.	TRBV28	TRBJ1-3	.	CASSLGHHGNTIYF	TGTGCCAGCAGTTTAGGACACCATGGAAACACCATATATTTT
.	TRBV7-9	TRBJ1-6	.	CASSLEQSHPSPLHF	TGTGCCAGCAGCTTAGAACAGTCCCACCCTTCACCCCTCCACTTT
.	TRBV7-3	TRBJ2-5	.	CASSLGASETQYF	TGTGCCAGCAGCTTGGGAGCCTCAGAGACCCAGTACTTC
TRBD1	TRBV19	TRBJ2-3	.	CASSFWTGGGDTQYF	TGTGCTAGTAGTTTCTGGACAGGGGGGGGAGATACGCAGTATTTT
.	TRBV6-4	TRBJ1-2	.	CASISGTKANYGYTF	TGTGCCAGCATTTCCGGGACAAAAGCTAACTATGGCTACACCTTC
.	TRBV11-2	TRBJ2-7	.	CASSSTGGHNEQYF	TGTGCCAGCAGCTCTACCGGGGGGCACAACGAGCAGTACTTC
.	TRBV5-8	TRBJ1-6	.	CASSLVEGQASPLHF	TGTGCCAGCAGCTTGGTGGAGGGGCAGGCTTCACCCCTCCACTTT
.	TRBV7-2	TRBJ2-3	.	CASSLDGYTDTQYF	TGTGCCAGCAGCTTAGACGGTTACACAGATACGCAGTATTTT
.	TRBV6-4	TRBJ1-5	.	CATTPRNSNQPQHF	TGTGCCACCACCCCTAGGAATAGCAATCAGCCCCAGCATTTT
TRBD1	TRBV28	TRBJ1-5	once	CASSSPTHGTGGGRQPQHF	TGTGCCAGCAGTTCTCCCACCCATGGGACAGGGGGCGGAAGACAGCCCCAGCATTTT
TRBD1	TRBV9	TRBJ1-2	.	CASSVEGQAFRANGYTF	TGTGCCAGCAGCGTGGAAGGACAGGCCTTTCGAGCGAATGGCTACACCTTC
TRBD2	TRBV5-1	TRBJ2-2	.	CASSLAGGRKANTGELFF	TGCGCCAGCAGCTTGGCGGGAGGACGGAAAGCGAACACCGGGGAGCTGTTTTTT
TRBD2	TRBV7-9	TRBJ2-3	.	CASSLVAGGDTQYF	TGTGCCAGCAGCTTAGTAGCGGGAGGGGATACGCAGTATTTT